This TCR beta chain derives from a study of regulatory T cells in long-lasting Graves disease. Study background: Graves' patients diagnosed newly had used antithyroid drugs under 3 months.

This clonotype was counted at least ten times. The time point denotes: newly diagnosed GD, antithyroid drugs for less than 3 months. Extracted PBMC RNA gave rise to the TCR library. Trimming pared 5 bases from V and 5 bases from J, leaving 10 bases between. The CDR3 loop spans 13 amino acids. Looked up from germline, CDR1 is SEHNR and CDR2 is FQNEAQ (reference sequence). The authors built TCR beta libraries using iRepertoire HTBI primers and Arm-PCR of CDR3 regions. TCRdb analysed the multiplex PCR reads with MiXCR anew, one entry per CDR3 protein. This table has 510,000 or so distinct CDR3 sequences, around 11% appearing once. The same sample was also used in a study of T cells in Graves' hyperthyroidism and ophthalmopathy. Turning to that study: The TCR CDR3 first-round RT-PCR relied on the HTBI primer set. Most expanded thyroid clonotypes above 0.001 recurred in blood.

Sequenced here: peripheral blood mononuclear cells (PBMCs), sampled at new diagnosis, from a patient treated with antithyroid drugs. The receptor comes from a woman between 25 and 40 years old with Graves disease. This rearrangement joins TRBV7-9 to TRBJ2-1, with no clear D. CDR3 sequence reads: CASSPGVNNEQFF. The CDR3 DNA reads TGTGCCAGCAGCCCTGGGGTCAACAATGAGCAGTTCTTC.